This TCR beta chain derives from a study of monozygotic twins with inflammatory bowel disease. The CDR3 is made up of 19 amino acids. Germline V gene data show CDR1 as MGHRA and CDR2 as YSYEKL. TCRdb reanalyzed the 5' RACE reads, giving one entry per CDR3 protein sequence and no DNA. This listing includes 330,000 or so distinct CDR3 sequences. The receptor's source is a human donor with ulcerative colitis or Crohn's disease, or a healthy co-twin of an affected twin (not recorded which). The sequenced sample was blood. The chain is built from TRBV4-1 and TRBJ2-1; TCRdb picks TRBD2, but there is no DNA to check that call. CDR3 sequence: CASSQAGTSGRNTYNEQFF.